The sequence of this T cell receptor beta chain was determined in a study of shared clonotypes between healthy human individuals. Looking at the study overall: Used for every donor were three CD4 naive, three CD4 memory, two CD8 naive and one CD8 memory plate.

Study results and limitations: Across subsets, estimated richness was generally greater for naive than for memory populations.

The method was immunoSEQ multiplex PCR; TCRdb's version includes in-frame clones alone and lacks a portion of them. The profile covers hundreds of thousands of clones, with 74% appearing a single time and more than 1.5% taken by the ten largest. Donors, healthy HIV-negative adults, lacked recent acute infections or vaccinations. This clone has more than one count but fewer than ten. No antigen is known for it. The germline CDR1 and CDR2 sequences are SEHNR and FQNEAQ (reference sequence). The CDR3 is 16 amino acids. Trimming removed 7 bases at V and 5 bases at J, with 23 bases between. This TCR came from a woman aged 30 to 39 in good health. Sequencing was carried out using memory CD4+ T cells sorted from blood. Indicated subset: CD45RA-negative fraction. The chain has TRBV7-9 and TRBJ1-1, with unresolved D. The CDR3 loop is CASTRTPKTGVTEAFF. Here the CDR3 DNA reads TGTGCCAGCACCCGAACCCCGAAGACGGGTGTTACTGAAGCTTTCTTT.